Each of the 20 T cell receptor beta chains below was sequenced from the same sample in a study of early T cells in non-severe SARS-CoV-2 infection. TCRdb recomputed calls from the 5' RACE reads with MiXCR, one row per CDR3 protein. The repertoire holds about 60,000 distinct CDR3 sequences, with around 12% as singletons. The sample was whole blood. These receptors were obtained from an adult who was a healthcare worker with PCR-confirmed SARS-CoV-2 infection or an uninfected control (not recorded which).

CDR3 residues: CAIKGQSYEQYF. The DNA for the CDR3 is TGTGCCATCAAAGGACAGTCTTACGAGCAGTACTTC. V is TRBV10-3 and J is TRBJ2-7, with TRBD1 as a possible D gene (6 bases). The CDR3 is 12 amino acids. Trimming left V 7 bases short and J 4 bases short, with 11 bases between. Germline CDR1 ENHRY, CDR2 SYGVKD.

For the CDR3, the DNA is TGCAGTGCTCAGAGAGGGGTTACGGGGGAGCTGTTTTTT. Translated: CSAQRGVTGELFF. V is TRBV20-1 and J is TRBJ2-2; D possibly matches TRBD1 or TRBD2 (5 bases each). This CDR3 is 13 amino acids long. Trimming pared 5 bases from V and 8 bases from J, leaving 15 bases between. Germline loops: CDR1 DFQATT, CDR2 SNEGSKA (reference sequence).

This clonotype has just a few counts. The V and J genes are TRBV30 and TRBJ1-2; unclear D gene. V gave up 4 bases and J gave up 6 bases, with 9 bases separating them. This CDR3 comprises 11 residues. Germline V gene lookup returns CDR1 GTSNPN and CDR2 SVGIG (reference sequence). Written as DNA, the CDR3 is TGTGCCTGGACAAGTTACGATGGCTACACCTTC. Encoded protein: CAWTSYDGYTF.

V usage is TRBV12-3 or TRBV12-4 and J usage is TRBJ2-6; no clear D. V shed 3 bases and J shed 2 bases, with 5 bases lying between them. The length of the CDR3 is 14 residues. The CDR3 region has the DNA TGTGCCAGCAGTTTCTGGGCTGGGGCCAACGTCCTGACTTTC. It translates to CASSFWAGANVLTF.

The CDR3 DNA follows: TGTGCCAGCAGTGAAATCACAGATACGCAGTATTTT. As protein: CASSEITDTQYF. The rearrangement links TRBV6-1 to TRBJ2-3; D is unclear. The CDR3 has 12 amino acids. Germline CDR1 and CDR2: MNHNS and SASEGT. V lost 2 bases and J lost 2, with 2 bases in between.

This clonotype was picked up many times. The J gene is TRBJ1-4, the V gene TRBV12-3 or TRBV12-4; D remains ambiguous. CDR3 length: 15 residues. V was pared by 0 bases and J by 6 bases, with 11 bases between. The CDR3 reads CASSLASPEDEKLFF. The CDR3 DNA sequence: TGTGCCAGCAGTTTAGCCAGCCCTGAGGATGAAAAACTGTTTTTT.

This clonotype has just a few counts. V usage is TRBV5-1 and J usage is TRBJ2-3; 7 nucleotides match TRBD1. In germline, CDR1 is SGHRS, CDR2 YFSETQ. The CDR3 spans 16 residues. V lost 4 bases, J lost 0 bases, and 8 bases stayed unmatched. For the CDR3, the DNA is TGCGCCAGCAGCCCGGACAGGCCAACTAGCACAGATACGCAGTATTTT. Translation: CASSPDRPTSTDTQYF.

This clonotype came up a few times. This chain uses TRBV20-1 with TRBJ2-1; 9 bases agree with TRBD2. This CDR3 contains 14 residues. CDR1 is DFQATT, CDR2 SNEGSKA, per germline (reference sequence). The J segment lost 3 bases and the V segment lost 4 bases, leaving 4 bases of the junction unmatched. CDR3 protein: CSAILAGFYNEQFF. CDR3 nucleotides: TGCAGTGCTATCCTAGCGGGATTCTACAATGAGCAGTTCTTC.

This clonotype has just a few counts. CDR3 coding DNA: TGTGCCAGCAGCTTGGCAGTGACCAACAATGAGCAGTTCTTC. This sequence encodes CASSLAVTNNEQFF. The rearrangement links TRBV5-5 to TRBJ2-1; the D is unclear. V dropped 0 bases and J dropped 5 bases, with 9 bases sitting between them. CDR3 size: 14 residues. The germline V gene encodes CDR1 SGHKS and CDR2 YYEKEE (reference sequence).

This clonotype appeared many times. The chain joins TRBV7-9 to TRBJ2-7; TRBD2 matches at 7 bases. Germline CDR1 is SEHNR and CDR2 is FQNEAQ (reference sequence). CDR3 length equals 15 residues. J lost 5 bases, V lost 5 bases, and 12 bases had no gene match. CDR3 in DNA: TGTGCCAGCAGCCCTAGGGGAGGGCCTGGGAACGAGCAGTACTTC. Translated, it gives CASSPRGGPGNEQYF.

This clonotype was counted between two and nine times. The CDR3 DNA is TGTGCCAGCAGCTCCCTCCCGGGACTAGCCTTCCATCTAAGCTCCTACGAGCAGTACTTC. This encodes CASSSLPGLAFHLSSYEQYF. The chain is built from TRBV7-9 and TRBJ2-7; TRBD2 matches 9 bases. Germline V CDR1 and CDR2: SEHNR, FQNEAQ (reference sequence). J lost 0 bases, V lost 4 bases, and 19 bases had no gene match. The CDR3 is made up of 20 amino acids.

This clonotype was observed a few times. The V gene is TRBV10-2, the J gene TRBJ2-1, with D unresolved. The CDR3 is 14 amino acids. The V end was cut by 2 bases, the J end by 9 bases, with 14 bases between. Germline values: CDR1 WSHSY, CDR2 SAAADI. CDR3 in amino acids: CASSEVVYSGEQFF. The DNA for the CDR3 is TGCGCCAGCAGTGAGGTCGTATACTCTGGTGAGCAGTTCTTC.

This clonotype was picked up many times. V is TRBV7-2 and J is TRBJ1-2; no reliable D call. The CDR3 totals 15 residues. The germline V gene has CDR1 SGHTA and CDR2 FQGNSA. The V and J ends lost 7 bases and 3 bases respectively, with 18 bases between them. The CDR3 sequence: CASTTGRREDYGYTF. The CDR3, as DNA: TGTGCCAGCACCACTGGGAGGCGGGAGGACTATGGCTACACCTTC.

This clonotype turned up a few times. The chain combines TRBV7-2 with TRBJ2-3; D gene uncertain. V shed 5 bases and J shed 0 bases, with 9 bases lying between them. This CDR3 region has 14 residues. In germline, CDR1 is SGHTA, CDR2 FQGNSA. CDR3 protein: CASSMTTSTDTQYF. The CDR3 DNA reads as TGTGCCAGCAGCATGACAACTAGCACAGATACGCAGTATTTT.

There are a few counts of this clonotype. The gene calls are TRBV30 and TRBJ1-5, with D perhaps matching TRBD1 (5 bases). Germline CDR1 GTSNPN, CDR2 SVGIG (reference sequence). The ends were cut back, 5 bases at V and 6 bases at J, with 11 bases in the middle. CDR3 length equals 12 residues. The CDR3 sequence: CAWGGGSQPQHF. The CDR3 DNA reads as TGTGCCTGGGGGGGTGGTAGTCAGCCCCAGCATTTT.

This clonotype was seen at least ten times. V usage is TRBV28 and J usage is TRBJ2-7; 9 bases agree with TRBD1. The CDR3 loop spans 14 amino acids. Germline V gene lookup returns CDR1 MDHEN and CDR2 SYDVKM. Losses at the gene ends were 2 bases for V and 4 bases for J; bases not matched to a gene: 3. Here the CDR3 DNA reads TGTGCCAGCAGTTTAGGGACAGGGTTTTACGAGCAGTACTTC. Its translation: CASSLGTGFYEQYF.

The chain employs TRBV4-3 and TRBJ2-3; 11 bases are shared with TRBD1. Per germline, CDR1 LGHNA and CDR2 YSLEER. The CDR3 loop spans 14 amino acids. With V trimmed by 0 bases and J by 11 bases, 4 bases remained unmatched. CDR3 nucleotides: TGCGCCAGCAGCCAAGATGGGACAGGGGGTATGCAGTATTTT. Translated: CASSQDGTGGMQYF.

This clonotype was detected ten times or more. CDR3 amino acids: CASSLGTDNYGYTF. DNA of the CDR3: TGTGCCAGCAGCTTGGGGACAGATAACTATGGCTACACCTTC. The rearrangement joins TRBV5-5 to TRBJ1-2; TRBD1 might be the D (6 bases). The CDR3 is 14 amino acids. Germline-derived CDR1 and CDR2 are SGHKS and YYEKEE (reference sequence). The germline V and J ends were trimmed by 0 bases and 1 base, with 7 bases remaining between them.

This clonotype was counted a few times. The rearrangement joins TRBV6-5 to TRBJ1-5; D is possibly TRBD1 (6 bases). CDR1 is MNHEY and CDR2 is SVGAGI in the germline V gene. The CDR3 runs to 14 residues. Deletions cut 0 bases from V and 5 bases from J, with 8 bases between. CDR3 residues: CASSYSTGHQPQHF. In DNA form, the CDR3 reads TGTGCCAGCAGTTACTCAACAGGGCATCAGCCCCAGCATTTT.

The chain links TRBV4-1 to TRBJ2-5, with 14 bases aligning to TRBD2. Germline V gene data show CDR1 as MGHRA and CDR2 as YSYEKL. V lost 3 bases to trimming and J lost 4 bases; unmatched junction nucleotides: 13. This CDR3 contains 19 residues. The CDR3 bases are TGCGCCAGCAGCCACCCAGGACTAGCGGGGGGCCGGAGCCGAGAGACCCAGTACTTC. Protein product: CASSHPGLAGGRSRETQYF.